This T cell receptor beta chain was found in a study of lymphopenia after photon versus proton radiotherapy. The repertoire was sequenced with immunoSEQ multiplex PCR; TCRdb's copy has only in-frame clones and lacks some. The sample consists of around 20,000 clones, 92% of them appearing once. V was trimmed by 8 bases and J by 0 bases, leaving 10 bases between them. Germline values: CDR1 ENHRY, CDR2 SYGVKD. This CDR3 contains 13 residues. The sequenced sample was peripheral blood, obtained from a patient treated with photon-based radiotherapy. This sequence originates from a middle-aged woman with cholangiocarcinoma. The chain is built from TRBV10-3 and TRBJ1-1; D not certain. CDR3 residues: CAIVCSLNTEAFF. The CDR3 DNA is TGTGCCATCGTTTGCAGCCTGAACACTGAAGCTTTCTTT.